The T cell receptor (beta chain) under discussion was sequenced for a study of cytomegalovirus exposure and HLA in healthy donors. Use of 60 Vbeta and 13 Jbeta primers characterized the PCR. Repertoires were generated with immunoSEQ multiplex PCR, while TCRdb's copy carries only in-frame clones and drops some. The sample contains about 200,000 clones, 75% to 85% of which appear only once. With respect to this clone: Its target is not known.

The CDR3 totals 14 residues. The V and J ends lost 5 bases and 4 bases respectively, with 12 bases between them. Germline CDR1 and CDR2: LNHDA and SQIVND (reference sequence). Points from the study as a whole: In a later analysis, across HLA loci, associated TCR counts were highest for DRB1, lowest for HLA-C. A later analysis found most CMV-associated TCR beta chains apparently HLA-restricted.

The sequence came from a male donor in good health and CMV-seropositive. The chain employs TRBV19 and TRBJ1-5; tentatively, D is TRBD1 (6 bases). The sequenced material came from PBMCs. The CDR3 loop is CASSARTVNQPQHF. In nucleotides, the CDR3 is TGTGCCAGTAGTGCCCGGACAGTGAATCAGCCCCAGCATTTT. The entire variable domain, with the rest obtained from reference TRBV19 and TRBJ1-5, is as follows: DGGITQSPKYLFRKEGQNVTLSCEQNLNHDAMYWYRQDPGQGLRLIYYSQIVNDFQKGDIAEGYSVSREKKESFPLTVTSAQKNPTAFYLCASSARTVNQPQHFGDGTRLSIL.